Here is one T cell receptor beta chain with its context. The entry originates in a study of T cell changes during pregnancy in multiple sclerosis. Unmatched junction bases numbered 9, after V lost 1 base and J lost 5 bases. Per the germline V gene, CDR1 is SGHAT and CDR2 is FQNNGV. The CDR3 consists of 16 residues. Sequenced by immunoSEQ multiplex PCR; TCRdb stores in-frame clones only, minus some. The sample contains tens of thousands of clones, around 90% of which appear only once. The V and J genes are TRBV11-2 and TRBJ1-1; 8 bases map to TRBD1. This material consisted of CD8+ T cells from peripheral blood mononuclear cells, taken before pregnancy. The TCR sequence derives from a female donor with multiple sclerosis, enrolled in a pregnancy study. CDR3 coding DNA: TGTGCCAGCAGCTTAGGTGACAGGGGAAGGAGGACTGAAGCTTTCTTT. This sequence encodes CASSLGDRGRRTEAFF.